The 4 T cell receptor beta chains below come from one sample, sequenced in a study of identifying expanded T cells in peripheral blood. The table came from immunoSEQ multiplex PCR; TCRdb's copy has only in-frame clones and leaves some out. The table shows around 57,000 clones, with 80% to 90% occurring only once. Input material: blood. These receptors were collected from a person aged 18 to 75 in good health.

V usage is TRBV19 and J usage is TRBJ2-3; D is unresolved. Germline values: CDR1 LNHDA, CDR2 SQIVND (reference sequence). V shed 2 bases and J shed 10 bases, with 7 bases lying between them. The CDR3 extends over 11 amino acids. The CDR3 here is CASSIREAQYF. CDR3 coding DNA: TGTGCCAGTAGTATAAGGGAAGCGCAGTATTTT. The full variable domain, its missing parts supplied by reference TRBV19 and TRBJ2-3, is DGGITQSPKYLFRKEGQNVTLSCEQNLNHDAMYWYRQDPGQGLRLIYYSQIVNDFQKGDIAEGYSVSREKKESFPLTVTSAQKNPTAFYLCASSIREAQYFGPGTRLTVL.

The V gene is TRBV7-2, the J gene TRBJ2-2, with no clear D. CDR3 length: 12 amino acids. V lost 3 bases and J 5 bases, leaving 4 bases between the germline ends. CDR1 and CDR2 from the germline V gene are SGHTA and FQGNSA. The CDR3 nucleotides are TGTGCCAGCAGCTTTAGAACCGGGGAGCTGTTTTTT. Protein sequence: CASSFRTGELFF.

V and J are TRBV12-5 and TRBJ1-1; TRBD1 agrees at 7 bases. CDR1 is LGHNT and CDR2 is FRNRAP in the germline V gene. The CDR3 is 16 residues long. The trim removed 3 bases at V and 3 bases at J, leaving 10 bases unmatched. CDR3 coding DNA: TGTGCTAGTGGTTTCGACTCACAGGGGCGAGACACTGAAGCTTTCTTT. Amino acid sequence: CASGFDSQGRDTEAFF.

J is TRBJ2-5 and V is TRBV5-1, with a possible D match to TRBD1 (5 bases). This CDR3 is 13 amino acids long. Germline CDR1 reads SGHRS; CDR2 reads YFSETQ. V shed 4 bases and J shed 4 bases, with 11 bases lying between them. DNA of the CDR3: TGCGCCAGCAGCCGAGTAAGGGGAGAGACCCAGTACTTC. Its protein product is CASSRVRGETQYF.